This TCR beta chain was observed in a study of shared clonotypes between healthy human individuals. Study-wide context: Participating donors consisted of two women and a few men aged 18 to 49. CD4 naive cells filled three plates per donor, CD4 memory three, CD8 naive two and CD8 memory one.

As to this clone: Its antigen is as yet unknown. The same CDR3 is also encoded by other DNA sequences in this sample.

At deep level, the assay was performed. Repertoires were generated with immunoSEQ multiplex PCR, while TCRdb's copy carries only in-frame clones and drops some. Of 2 million or so clones in the sample, about 95% are singletons; the top ten hold under 0.15%. The CDR3 consists of 13 residues. V was trimmed by 3 bases and J by 4 bases, leaving 8 bases between them. The V gene's germline CDR1 is SGHDT and CDR2 YYEEEE. Findings and limits, study-wide: Blood was the only sampled material, and tissue repertoires likely differ.

This sequence joins TRBV5-6 and TRBJ1-5, with no clear D. This TCR was sampled from a man between 18 and 35 years old in good health. The sequenced sample consisted of naive CD4+ T cells sorted from blood. Subset of the sample: CD45RA+ positively selected. CDR3 in amino acids: CASSWGVNQPQHF. CDR3 in DNA: TGTGCCAGCAGCTGGGGAGTAAATCAGCCCCAGCATTTT.